The clone carrying this T cell receptor (beta chain) was seen a handful of times. The library targeted TCRbeta and was prepared with unique molecular identifiers. One entry per CDR3 protein, called by TCRdb with MiXCR from the PCR reads. The profile shows about 500,000 distinct CDR3 sequences, 30% to 35% of them singletons. This sample is drawn from a study of T-cell reconstitution after alpha-beta-depleted transplantation in children. Germline lookup yields CDR1 MDHEN and CDR2 SYDVKM. The CDR3 is 16 residues long. Trimming cost V 2 bases and J 6 bases, with 17 bases left between them. The specimen comprised PBMCs from the stem cell graft donor, sampled from the stem cell graft. This chain joins TRBV28 and TRBJ1-5; a weak D match, TRBD1 (5 bases). This clonotype originated in a human donor who donated a stem cell graft to a child with aplastic anemia. CDR3 bases: TGTGCCAGCAGTTTAGGGAGCAGGGACGGGAGTCAGCCCCAGCATTTT. Amino acids: CASSLGSRDGSQPQHF.